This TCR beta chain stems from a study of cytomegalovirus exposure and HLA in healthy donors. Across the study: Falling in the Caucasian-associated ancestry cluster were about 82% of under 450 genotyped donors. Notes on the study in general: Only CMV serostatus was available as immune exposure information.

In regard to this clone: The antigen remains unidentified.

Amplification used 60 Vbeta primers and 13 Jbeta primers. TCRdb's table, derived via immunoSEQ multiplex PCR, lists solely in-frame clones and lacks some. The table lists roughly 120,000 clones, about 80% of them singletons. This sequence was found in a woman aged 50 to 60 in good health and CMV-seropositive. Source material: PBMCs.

The CDR3 bases are TGTGCCAGCAGCGTAGATTACATAGGGACAGGCTCCTACAATGAGCAGTTCTTC. Encoded protein: CASSVDYIGTGSYNEQFF. This sequence joins TRBV9 and TRBJ2-1; TRBD1 matches 8 bases. The CDR3 has 18 amino acids. Germline CDR1 SGDLS, CDR2 YYNGEE. With V trimmed by 0 bases and J by 0 bases, 8 bases remained unmatched.